Below are 18 T cell receptor beta chains sequenced from a single sample in a study of shared clonotypes between healthy human individuals. Measured with immunoSEQ multiplex PCR; TCRdb has only the in-frame clones, and not every one. The sample comprises roughly 200,000 clones, 65% to 80% of which are singletons, and about 9.4% rests with the top ten. Sequences were obtained from memory CD4+ T cells sorted from blood. As for subset: CD45RA-negative fraction. The receptors here all came from a man under 40 in good health.

This clone has more than one count but fewer than ten. This chain joins TRBV27 and TRBJ2-2; 15 bases are a match to TRBD2. CDR3 length equals 16 residues. Germline CDR1 is MNHEY and CDR2 is SMNVEV (reference sequence). V shed 6 bases, J shed 3 bases, and the junction held 2 bases outside the gene matches. The CDR3 here is CASSGLAGGHTGELFF. CDR3 DNA: TGTGCCAGCAGCGGACTAGCGGGAGGGCACACCGGGGAGCTGTTTTTT.

There are a few counts of this clone. The rearrangement links TRBV2 to TRBJ1-1; D is perhaps TRBD1 (5 bases). The CDR3 sequence is 11 residues long. V was shortened by 4 bases and J by 6 bases, with 6 bases between the two germline ends. CDR1 is SNHLY, CDR2 FYNNEI, per germline. Written as DNA, the CDR3 is TGTGCCAGCAGTGGGGACGCTGAAGCTTTCTTT. Its protein product is CASSGDAEAFF. Full variable domain (remainder filled in from reference TRBV2 and TRBJ1-1): EPEVTQTPSHQVTQMGQEVILRCVPISNHLYFYWYRQILGQKVEFLVSFYNNEISEKSEIFDDQFSVERPDGSNFTLKIRSTKLEDSAMYFCASSGDAEAFFGQGTRLTVV.

The CDR3 coding sequence is TGTGCCAGCTCACTACAGGGCGAACCTTTCTTT. It yields the protein CASSLQGEPFF. The V gene is TRBV18, the J gene TRBJ1-1; weak D call: TRBD1 (6 bases). Trimming left V 4 bases short and J 12 bases short, with 12 bases between. This CDR3 region has 11 residues. Germline-derived CDR1 and CDR2 are KGHSH and LQKENI.

The chain is built from TRBV5-4 and TRBJ2-2; 8 bases align to TRBD1. Germline V CDR1 and CDR2: SGHNT, YYREEE (reference sequence). V shed 5 bases, J shed 5 bases, and the junction held 11 bases outside the gene matches. The CDR3 loop spans 16 amino acids. CDR3 residues: CASSSNTGTGTGELFF. The CDR3 DNA reads TGTGCCAGCAGTTCGAACACCGGGACAGGAACCGGGGAGCTGTTTTTT. The full variable domain, in which reference TRBV5-4 and TRBJ2-2 provide the parts outside the CDR3, is ETGVTQSPTHLIKTRGQQVTLRCSSQSGHNTVSWYQQALGQGPQFIFQYYREEENGRGNFPPRFSGLQFPNYSSELNVNALELDDSALYLCASSSNTGTGTGELFFGEGSRLTVL.

The V gene is TRBV27, the J gene TRBJ2-7; D unclear. V dropped 0 bases and J dropped 12 bases, with 15 bases sitting between them. The CDR3 loop spans 13 amino acids. Per germline, CDR1 MNHEY and CDR2 SMNVEV (reference sequence). The CDR3 coding sequence is TGTGCCAGCAGTTTATCGGCCCTCATGGGCCTGTACTTC. Protein: CASSLSALMGLYF.

This chain connects TRBV29-1 to TRBJ2-3; a possible D gene is TRBD2 (6 bases). The CDR3 covers 15 residues. Germline CDR1 SQVTM, CDR2 ANQGSEA. V was pared by 1 base and J by 0 bases, with 11 bases between. The CDR3 nucleotides read TGCAGCGTTGAAGCTCGGGACTCAAGCACAGATACGCAGTATTTT. It yields the protein CSVEARDSSTDTQYF.

The chain uses TRBV30 and TRBJ2-7; TRBD2 matches 11 bases. V was pared by 4 bases and J by 3 bases, with 14 bases of the junction left unmatched. CDR1 and CDR2 from the germline V gene are GTSNPN and SVGIG (reference sequence). The CDR3 runs 17 residues. CDR3 DNA sequence: TGTGCCTGGACGACTGGGGGTAGCGGGAGGGCCGTCTACGAGCAGTACTTC. This codes for CAWTTGGSGRAVYEQYF.

This clone was observed many times. The rearrangement uses TRBV27 and TRBJ2-1; 8 bases match TRBD2. The V segment lost 4 bases and the J segment 0 bases; nucleotides outside the gene matches: 5. The CDR3 loop spans 16 amino acids. The V gene's germline CDR1 is MNHEY and CDR2 SMNVEV (reference sequence). The CDR3 sequence is CASSSPSGPSYNEQFF. In nucleotides, the CDR3 is TGTGCCAGCAGTTCCCCTAGCGGGCCCTCCTACAATGAGCAGTTCTTC.

The CDR3 region has the DNA TGCGCCAGCAGTGGCCTCTTAGGAGGGGCAGATACGCAGTATTTT. It is translated as CASSGLLGGADTQYF. The rearrangement uses TRBV10-1 and TRBJ2-3; perhaps TRBD2 as D (6 bases). The V and J ends lost 4 bases and 4 bases respectively, with 15 bases between them. Germline-derived CDR1 and CDR2 are WNHNN and SYGVQD (reference sequence). The CDR3 extends over 15 amino acids.

This chain's CDR3 is CASSLGLADTDTQYF. The CDR3 DNA follows: TGTGCCAGCAGCTTGGGACTAGCGGACACAGATACGCAGTATTTT. This chain joins TRBV5-6 and TRBJ2-3; TRBD2 agrees at 9 bases. The germline gives CDR1 SGHDT, CDR2 YYEEEE. This CDR3 has 15 amino acids. After removal of 0 bases from V and 2 bases from J, the junction contained 1 base not matched to a gene.

V is TRBV4-1 and J is TRBJ1-5; TRBD1 agrees at 7 bases. J lost 5 bases, V lost 5 bases, and 12 bases had no gene match. Germline V gives CDR1 MGHRA, CDR2 YSYEKL. CDR3 length: 16 amino acids. CDR3 sequence reads: CASSFGQADGHQPQHF. The CDR3 nucleotides are TGCGCCAGCAGCTTCGGACAGGCTGATGGCCATCAGCCCCAGCATTTT.

The V gene is TRBV25-1, the J gene TRBJ2-3, with 10 bases identical to TRBD1. The CDR3 has 16 amino acids. Germline V gene lookup returns CDR1 MGHDK and CDR2 SYGVNS. V lost 5 bases and J lost 3; bases outside the gene matches: 8. CDR3 residues: CASSTVPGQGTDTQYF. CDR3 coding DNA: TGTGCCAGCAGTACTGTCCCGGGACAGGGGACAGATACGCAGTATTTT. The full variable domain, with the rest looked up from reference TRBV25-1 and TRBJ2-3, is EADIYQTPRYLVIGTGKKITLECSQTMGHDKMYWYQQDPGMELHLIHYSYGVNSTEKGDLSSESTVSRIRTEHFPLTLESARPSHTSQYLCASSTVPGQGTDTQYFGPGTRLTVL.

The chain employs TRBV7-9 and TRBJ1-1, with a possible D match to TRBD1 (6 bases). With 5 bases removed from V and 0 bases from J, the gap between germline ends came to 13 bases. The CDR3 loop spans 15 amino acids. Germline-derived CDR1 and CDR2 are SEHNR and FQNEAQ (reference sequence). The CDR3 DNA follows: TGTGCCAGCAGCCCCGAGGACAGATTGAACACTGAAGCTTTCTTT. Its protein is CASSPEDRLNTEAFF.

V usage is TRBV18 and J usage is TRBJ1-1, with D possibly being TRBD1 (5 bases). V was shortened by 3 bases and J by 1 base, with 15 bases between the two germline ends. Germline lookup yields CDR1 KGHSH and CDR2 LQKENI. The CDR3 is made up of 16 amino acids. The CDR3 sequence is CASSPPSQRGNTEAFF. CDR3 DNA sequence: TGTGCCAGCTCACCGCCCTCACAGAGGGGGAACACTGAAGCTTTCTTT.

This clone was recorded only once. This chain connects TRBV6-5 to TRBJ1-1; 10 bases are shared with TRBD1. CDR1 is MNHEY and CDR2 is SVGAGI in the germline V gene. The CDR3 is 13 residues long. Trimming took 2 bases from V and 7 from J; bases not matched to a gene: 1. CDR3 coding DNA: TGTGCCAGCAGTTACGGGGACAGGGGTGAAGCTTTCTTT. Translating gives CASSYGDRGEAFF.

This clone was seen only a few times. This chain joins TRBV6-6 and TRBJ1-4; weak D call: TRBD1 (6 bases). CDR3 length equals 16 residues. Germline-derived CDR1 and CDR2 are MNHNY and SVGAGI (reference sequence). The V end lost 2 bases, the J end lost 4 bases, and 14 bases lay between the germline ends. CDR3: CASSYPGGQNNEKLFF. Written as DNA, the CDR3 is TGTGCCAGCAGTTACCCCGGGGGGCAGAATAATGAAAAACTGTTTTTT.

The CDR3 nucleotides are TGCGCCAGCAGCACACAGGGTAGTGTATTCGCCGGGGAGCTGTTTTTT. Protein sequence: CASSTQGSVFAGELFF. This rearrangement joins TRBV5-1 to TRBJ2-2; possibly TRBD1 for D (6 bases). V gave up 4 bases and J gave up 6 bases, with 19 bases separating them. CDR3 size: 16 residues. Germline CDR1 SGHRS, CDR2 YFSETQ.

On this clone itself: Other DNA sequences in this sample translate to the same CDR3. This chain links TRBV20-1 with TRBJ1-1, with D unresolved. Germline values: CDR1 DFQATT, CDR2 SNEGSKA (reference sequence). V dropped 2 bases and J dropped 2 bases, with 3 bases sitting between them. CDR3 length: 11 amino acids. The CDR3 loop reads CSARQNTEAFF. CDR3 in DNA: TGCAGTGCTAGACAAAACACTGAAGCTTTCTTT.